The clone carrying this T cell receptor beta chain was seen just once. Libraries were prepared by immunoSEQ multiplex PCR; TCRdb keeps only in-frame clonotypes and omits some of them. The sample consists of about 340,000 clones, about nine tenths of them appearing once. Patients from Seattle were sampled longitudinally, starting during active infection. These data originate in a study of blood T cell repertoires in COVID-19. There are 16 residues in the CDR3. The V end lost 6 bases, the J end lost 4 bases, and 18 bases lay between the germline ends. Germline V CDR1 and CDR2: SGHTA, FQGNSA. This TCR was recovered from a woman in her fifties or sixties with COVID-19, enrolled during active disease. The chain links TRBV7-2 to TRBJ2-2; D perhaps matches TRBD2 (6 bases). Material for sequencing was peripheral blood. The DNA for the CDR3 is TGTGCCAGCAGTCTATTCAACTCGGGGGTCACCGGGGAGCTGTTTTTT. Translating gives CASSLFNSGVTGELFF.